The entry below gives a single TCR beta chain sequence along with its context. Every immunoSEQ plate was one replicate of a subset's evenly spread DNA. Some clones are missing from TCRdb's copy, which holds only in-frame ones; the method was immunoSEQ multiplex PCR. The sample carries millions of clones, roughly 91% recorded once. Germline V gives CDR1 LGHNA, CDR2 YNFKEQ. J was trimmed by 6 bases and V by 1 base; bases with no gene match: 10. This CDR3 has 16 amino acids. The record originates from a study of shared clonotypes between healthy human individuals. Positive CCR7 selection of CD45RO-negative cells yielded the naive CD8 cells, and terminally differentiated effector memory CD45RA+ cells were excluded.

Source material: naive CD8+ T cells from PBMCs. This sequence joins TRBV4-2 and TRBJ1-2; 8 positions agree with TRBD1. The TCR was taken from a man between 18 and 35 years old in good health. Some clones in this sample may be carry-over from other donors' samples. This CDR3 reads CASSQGPGGQGDGYTF. The CDR3 region has the DNA TGTGCCAGCAGCCAAGGCCCAGGGGGCCAGGGGGATGGCTACACCTTC.